The clone carrying this TCR beta chain appeared many times. Its antigen is unknown. This specimen belongs to a study of tumor-infiltrating lymphocytes in primary liver carcinoma. Study overall: Patients diagnosed with primary liver carcinoma received treatment through surgical resection. Recorded tumor stage was T1-T3 N0M0, with diameters of roughly 4 to 11 cm.

From 500 ng of total RNA, TCR beta-specific cDNA was reverse-transcribed using a constant-region primer. Three nested multiplex PCR rounds of slightly modified ARM-PCR generated TCR beta libraries. TCRdb reprocessed the multiplex PCR reads with MiXCR, giving one entry per CDR3 protein. The sample includes approximately 320,000 distinct CDR3 sequences, approximately 58% of them seen just once. Findings and limits, study-wide: Since the samples were bulk and unsorted, the CD4+ and CD8+ repertoires were not compared. Significantly greater top-250-clone fractions characterized tumors relative to blood (p = 0.039).

They got blood RNA out of unsorted whole blood and also pulled out germline DNA. The receptor was isolated from a woman in her 30s with primary liver carcinoma and hepatitis B virus infection. Sequencing was performed on peripheral blood.

The CDR3 loop reads CASSLGQGANYGYTF. For the CDR3, the DNA is TGCGCCAGCAGCCTCGGACAGGGGGCCAACTATGGCTACACCTTC. The chain carries TRBV4-3 and TRBJ1-2; 11 nucleotides align to TRBD1. This CDR3 is 15 amino acids long. Losses at the gene ends were 4 bases for V and 2 bases for J; bases not matched to a gene: 3. Germline V lookup: CDR1 LGHNA, CDR2 YSLEER.